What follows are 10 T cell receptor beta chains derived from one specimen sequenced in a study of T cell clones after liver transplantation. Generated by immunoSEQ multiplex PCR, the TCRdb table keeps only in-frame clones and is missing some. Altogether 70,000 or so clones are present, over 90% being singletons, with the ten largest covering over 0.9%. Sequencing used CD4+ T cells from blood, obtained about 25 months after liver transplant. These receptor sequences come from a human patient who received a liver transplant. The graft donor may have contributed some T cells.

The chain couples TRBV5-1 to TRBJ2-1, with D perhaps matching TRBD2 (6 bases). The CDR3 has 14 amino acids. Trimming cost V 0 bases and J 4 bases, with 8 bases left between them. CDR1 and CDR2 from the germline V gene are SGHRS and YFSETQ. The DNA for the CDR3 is TGCGCCAGCAGCTTGGCCGGGAGTTACAATGAGCAGTTCTTC. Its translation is CASSLAGSYNEQFF.

CDR3 coding DNA: TGTGCCAGCTCACCCCGGGACAGCCAAGAGACCCAGTACTTC. This gives the protein CASSPRDSQETQYF. The chain combines TRBV18 with TRBJ2-5; 7 bases are shared with TRBD1. CDR1 is KGHSH and CDR2 is LQKENI in the germline V gene. With V trimmed by 3 bases and J by 1 base, 2 bases remained unmatched. This CDR3 contains 14 residues.

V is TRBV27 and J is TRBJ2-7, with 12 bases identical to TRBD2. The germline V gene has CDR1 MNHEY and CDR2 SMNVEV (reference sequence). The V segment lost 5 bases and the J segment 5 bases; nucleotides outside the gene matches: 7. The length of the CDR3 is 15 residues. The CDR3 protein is CASSPYRLAGDEQYF. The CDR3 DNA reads TGTGCCAGCAGTCCGTATAGACTAGCGGGAGACGAGCAGTACTTC.

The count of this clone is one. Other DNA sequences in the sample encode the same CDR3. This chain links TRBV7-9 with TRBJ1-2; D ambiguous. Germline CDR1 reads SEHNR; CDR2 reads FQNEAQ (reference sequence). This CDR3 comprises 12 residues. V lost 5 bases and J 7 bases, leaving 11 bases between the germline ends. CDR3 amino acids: CASSREGGGYTF. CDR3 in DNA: TGTGCCAGCAGCCGCGAAGGTGGTGGCTACACCTTC. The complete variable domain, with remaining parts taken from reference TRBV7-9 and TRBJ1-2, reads DTGVSQNPRHKITKRGQNVTFRCDPISEHNRLYWYRQTLGQGPEFLTYFQNEAQLEKSRLLSDRFSAERPKGSFSTLEIQRTEQGDSAMYLCASSREGGGYTFGSGTRLTVV.

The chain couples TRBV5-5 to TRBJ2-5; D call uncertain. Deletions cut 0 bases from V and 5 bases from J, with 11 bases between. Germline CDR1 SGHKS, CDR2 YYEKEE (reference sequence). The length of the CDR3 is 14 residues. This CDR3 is CASSLGLSVETQYF. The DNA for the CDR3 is TGTGCCAGCAGCTTGGGGCTGTCCGTGGAGACCCAGTACTTC.

CDR3 amino acids: CASSLRGTVSSYNEQFF. The CDR3 region has the DNA TGTGCCAGCAGCTTAAGGGGGACTGTAAGCTCCTACAATGAGCAGTTCTTC. V gene TRBV7-3 combines with J gene TRBJ2-1; the D gene is possibly TRBD2 (6 bases). This CDR3 has 17 residues. Germline V gene sequence: CDR1 SGHTA, CDR2 FQGTGA. V lost 1 base, J lost 0 bases, and 13 bases lay in between. Filled out from reference TRBV7-3 and TRBJ2-1, the complete variable domain reads GAGVSQTPSNKVTEKGKYVELRCDPISGHTALYWYRQSLGQGPEFLIYFQGTGAADDSGLPNDRFFAVRPEGSVSTLKIQRTERGDSAVYLCASSLRGTVSSYNEQFFGPGTRLTVL.

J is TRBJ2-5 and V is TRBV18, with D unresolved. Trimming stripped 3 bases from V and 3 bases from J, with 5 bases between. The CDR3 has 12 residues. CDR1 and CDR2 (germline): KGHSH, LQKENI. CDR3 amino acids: CASSPVKETQYF. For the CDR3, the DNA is TGTGCCAGCTCACCCGTAAAAGAGACCCAGTACTTC.

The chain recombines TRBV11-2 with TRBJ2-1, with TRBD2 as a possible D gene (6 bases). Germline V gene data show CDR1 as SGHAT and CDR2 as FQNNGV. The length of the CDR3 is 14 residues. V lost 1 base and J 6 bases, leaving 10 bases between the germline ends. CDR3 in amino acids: CASSLGDSSNEQFF. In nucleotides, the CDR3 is TGTGCCAGCAGCTTAGGGGACTCAAGCAATGAGCAGTTCTTC.

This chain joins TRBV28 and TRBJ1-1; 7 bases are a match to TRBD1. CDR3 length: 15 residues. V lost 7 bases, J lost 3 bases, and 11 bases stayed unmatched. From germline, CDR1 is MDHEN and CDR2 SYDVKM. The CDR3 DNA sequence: TGTGCCAGCATCCGACAGGGCGGATCGGACACTGAAGCTTTCTTT. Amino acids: CASIRQGGSDTEAFF.

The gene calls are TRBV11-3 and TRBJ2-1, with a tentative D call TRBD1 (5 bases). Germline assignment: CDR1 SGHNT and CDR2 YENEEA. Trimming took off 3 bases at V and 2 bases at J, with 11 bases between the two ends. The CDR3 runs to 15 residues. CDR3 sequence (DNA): TGTGCCAGCAGCTTGGGCAGGGCGACCTACAATGAGCAGTTCTTC. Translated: CASSLGRATYNEQFF.